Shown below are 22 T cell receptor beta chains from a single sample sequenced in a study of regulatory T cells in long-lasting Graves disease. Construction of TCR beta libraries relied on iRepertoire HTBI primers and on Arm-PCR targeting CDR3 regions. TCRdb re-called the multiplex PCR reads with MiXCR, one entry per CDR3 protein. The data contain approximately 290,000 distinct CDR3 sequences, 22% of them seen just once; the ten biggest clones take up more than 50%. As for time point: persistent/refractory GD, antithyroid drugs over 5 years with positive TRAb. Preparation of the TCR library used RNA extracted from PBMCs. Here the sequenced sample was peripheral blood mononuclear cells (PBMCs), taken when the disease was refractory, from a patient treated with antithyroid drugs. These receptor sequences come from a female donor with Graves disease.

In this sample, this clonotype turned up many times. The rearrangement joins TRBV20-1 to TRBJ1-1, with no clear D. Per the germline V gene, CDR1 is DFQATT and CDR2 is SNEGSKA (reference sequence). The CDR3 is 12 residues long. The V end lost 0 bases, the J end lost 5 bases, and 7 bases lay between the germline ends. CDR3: CSARDLGTEAFF. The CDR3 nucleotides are TGCAGTGCTAGAGATTTAGGGACTGAAGCTTTCTTT.

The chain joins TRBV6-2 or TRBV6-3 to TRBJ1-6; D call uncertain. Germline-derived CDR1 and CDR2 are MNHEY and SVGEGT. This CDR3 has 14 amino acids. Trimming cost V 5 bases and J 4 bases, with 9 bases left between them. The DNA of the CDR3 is TGTGCCAGCAGTCGCACTGAATATAATTCACCCCTCCACTTT. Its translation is CASSRTEYNSPLHF.

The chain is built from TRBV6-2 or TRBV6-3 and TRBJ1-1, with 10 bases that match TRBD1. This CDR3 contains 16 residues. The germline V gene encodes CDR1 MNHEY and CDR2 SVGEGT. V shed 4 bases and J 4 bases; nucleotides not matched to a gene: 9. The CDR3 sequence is CASSFPGTGVFTEAFF. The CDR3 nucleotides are TGTGCCAGCAGTTTCCCCGGGACAGGGGTATTCACTGAAGCTTTCTTT.

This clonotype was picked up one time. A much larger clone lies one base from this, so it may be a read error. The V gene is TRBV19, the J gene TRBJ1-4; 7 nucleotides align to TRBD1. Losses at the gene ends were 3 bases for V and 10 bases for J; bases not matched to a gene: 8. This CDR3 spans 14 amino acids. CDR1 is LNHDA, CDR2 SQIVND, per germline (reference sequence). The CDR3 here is CASSISTGSGKLFF. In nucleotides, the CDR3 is TGTGCCAGTAGTATCTCGACAGGGTCCGGAAAACTGTTTTTT.

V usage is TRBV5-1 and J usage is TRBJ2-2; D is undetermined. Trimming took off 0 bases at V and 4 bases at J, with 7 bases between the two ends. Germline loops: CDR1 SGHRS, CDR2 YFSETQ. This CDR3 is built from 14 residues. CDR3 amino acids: CASSLALTTGELFF. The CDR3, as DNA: TGCGCCAGCAGCTTGGCTTTAACCACCGGGGAGCTGTTTTTT.

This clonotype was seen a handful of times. CDR3 in DNA: TGTGCCAGCAGGGATGACACAGATACGCAGTATTTT. Its translation: CASRDDTDTQYF. The V and J genes are TRBV2 and TRBJ2-3; D gene ambiguous. CDR3 length equals 12 residues. V shed 6 bases and J shed 2 bases, with 6 bases lying between them. Germline V gene sequence: CDR1 SNHLY, CDR2 FYNNEI.

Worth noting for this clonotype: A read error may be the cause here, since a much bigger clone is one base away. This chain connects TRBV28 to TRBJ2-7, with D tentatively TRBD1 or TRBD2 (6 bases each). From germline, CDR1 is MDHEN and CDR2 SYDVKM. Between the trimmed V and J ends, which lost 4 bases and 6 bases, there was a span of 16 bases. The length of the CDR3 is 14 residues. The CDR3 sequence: CASSYPGAWCEQYF. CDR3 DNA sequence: TGTGCCAGCAGTTACCCGGGGGCCTGGTGCGAGCAGTACTTC. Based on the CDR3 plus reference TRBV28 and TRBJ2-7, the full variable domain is DVKVTQSSRYLVKRTGEKVFLECVQDMDHENMFWYRQDPGLGLRLIYFSYDVKMKEKGDIPEGYSVSREKKERFSLILESASTNQTSMYLCASSYPGAWCEQYFGPGTRLTVT.

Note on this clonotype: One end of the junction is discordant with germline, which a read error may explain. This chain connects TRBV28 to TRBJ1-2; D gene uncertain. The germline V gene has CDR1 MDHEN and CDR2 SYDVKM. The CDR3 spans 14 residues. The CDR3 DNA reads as TGTACCAGCAGTTTAGTCGGCAGACCCTATGGCTACACCTTC. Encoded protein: CTSSLVGRPYGYTF.

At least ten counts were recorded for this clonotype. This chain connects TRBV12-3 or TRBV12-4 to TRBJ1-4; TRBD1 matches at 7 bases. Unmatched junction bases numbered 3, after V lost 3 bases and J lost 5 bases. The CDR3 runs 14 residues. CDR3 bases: TGTGCCAGCAGTTTTCGACAGGGCAATGAAAAACTGTTTTTT. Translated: CASSFRQGNEKLFF.

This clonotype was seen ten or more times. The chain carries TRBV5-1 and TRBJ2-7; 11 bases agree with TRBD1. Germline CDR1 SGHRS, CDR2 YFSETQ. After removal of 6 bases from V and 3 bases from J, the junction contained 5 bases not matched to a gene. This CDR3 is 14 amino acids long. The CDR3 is CASNTGQGVYEQYF. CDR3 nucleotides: TGCGCCAGCAATACGGGACAGGGGGTCTACGAGCAGTACTTC.

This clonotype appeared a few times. CDR3 amino acids: CASPPEFF. The CDR3 DNA sequence: TGTGCCAGCCCCCCAGAGTTCTTC. The V gene is TRBV7-9, the J gene TRBJ2-1; D is ambiguous. CDR3 size: 8 residues. Trimming removed 8 bases from V and 14 bases from J, with 7 bases in between. Germline V lookup: CDR1 SEHNR, CDR2 FQNEAQ (reference sequence).

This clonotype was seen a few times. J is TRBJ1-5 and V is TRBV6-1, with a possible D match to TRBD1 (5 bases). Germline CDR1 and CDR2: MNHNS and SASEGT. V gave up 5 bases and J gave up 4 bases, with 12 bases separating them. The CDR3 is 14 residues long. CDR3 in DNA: TGTGCCAGCAGTCCCTGGGGGATGAATCAGCCCCAGCATTTT. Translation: CASSPWGMNQPQHF.

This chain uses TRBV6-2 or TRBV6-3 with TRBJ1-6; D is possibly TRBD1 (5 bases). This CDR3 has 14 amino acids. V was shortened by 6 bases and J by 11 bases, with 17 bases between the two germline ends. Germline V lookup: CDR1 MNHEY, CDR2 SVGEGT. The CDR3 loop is CASSRGGGATPLHF. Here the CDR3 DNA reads TGTGCCAGCAGCCGGGGGGGAGGGGCTACACCCCTCCACTTT.

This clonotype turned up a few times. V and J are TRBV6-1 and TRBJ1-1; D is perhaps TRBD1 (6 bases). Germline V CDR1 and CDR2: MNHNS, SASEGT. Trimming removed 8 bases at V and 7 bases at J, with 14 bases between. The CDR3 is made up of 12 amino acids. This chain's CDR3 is CASRTADVEAFF. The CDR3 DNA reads TGTGCCAGCCGGACAGCTGATGTTGAAGCTTTCTTT.

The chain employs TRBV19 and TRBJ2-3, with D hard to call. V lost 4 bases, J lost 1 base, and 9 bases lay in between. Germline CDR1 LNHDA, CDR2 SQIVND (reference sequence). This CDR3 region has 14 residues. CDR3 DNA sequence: TGTGCCAGTAGTAATCTTCCCCGCACAGATACGCAGTATTTT. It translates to CASSNLPRTDTQYF.

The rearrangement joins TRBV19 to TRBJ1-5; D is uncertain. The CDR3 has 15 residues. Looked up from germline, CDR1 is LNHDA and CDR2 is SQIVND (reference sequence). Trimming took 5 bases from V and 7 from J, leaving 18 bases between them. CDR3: CASSEGPSFNQPQHF. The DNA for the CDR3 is TGTGCCAGTAGTGAAGGACCGTCATTTAACCAGCCCCAGCATTTT.

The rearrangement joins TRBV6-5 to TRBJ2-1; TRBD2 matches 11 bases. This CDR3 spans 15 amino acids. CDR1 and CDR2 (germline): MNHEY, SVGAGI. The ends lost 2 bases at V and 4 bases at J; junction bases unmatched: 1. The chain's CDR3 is CASSYGTSGYNEQFF. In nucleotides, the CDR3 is TGTGCCAGCAGTTACGGGACTAGCGGTTACAATGAGCAGTTCTTC.

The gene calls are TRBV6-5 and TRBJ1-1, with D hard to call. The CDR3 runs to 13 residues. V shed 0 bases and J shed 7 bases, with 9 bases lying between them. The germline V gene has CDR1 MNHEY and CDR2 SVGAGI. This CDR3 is CASSYSSYGEAFF. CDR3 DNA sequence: TGTGCCAGCAGTTACTCCTCTTACGGTGAAGCTTTCTTT.

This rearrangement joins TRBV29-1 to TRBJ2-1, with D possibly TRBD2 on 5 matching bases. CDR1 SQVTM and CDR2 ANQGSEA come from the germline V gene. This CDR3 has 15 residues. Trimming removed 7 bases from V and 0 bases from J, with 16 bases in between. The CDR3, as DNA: TGCAGCGCCAGGCTAGGACTCAGCTCCTACAATGAGCAGTTCTTC. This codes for CSARLGLSSYNEQFF.

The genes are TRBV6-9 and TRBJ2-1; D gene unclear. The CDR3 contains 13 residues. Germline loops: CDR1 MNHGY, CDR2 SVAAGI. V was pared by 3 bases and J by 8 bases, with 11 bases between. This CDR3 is CASSYLGWDEQFF. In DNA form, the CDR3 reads TGTGCCAGCAGTTACCTTGGGTGGGATGAGCAGTTCTTC.

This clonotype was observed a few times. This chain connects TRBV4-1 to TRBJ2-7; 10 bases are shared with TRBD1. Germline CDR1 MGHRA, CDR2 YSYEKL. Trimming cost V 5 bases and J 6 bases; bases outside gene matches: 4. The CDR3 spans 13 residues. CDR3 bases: TGCGCCAGCAGCACCCGGACAGGGGGCGAGCAGTACTTC. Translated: CASSTRTGGEQYF.

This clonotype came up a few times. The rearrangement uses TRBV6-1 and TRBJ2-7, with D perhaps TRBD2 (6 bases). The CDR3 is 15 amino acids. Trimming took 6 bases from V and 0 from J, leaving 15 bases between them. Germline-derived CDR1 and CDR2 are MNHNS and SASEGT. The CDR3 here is CASRESGRNSYEQYF. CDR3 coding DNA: TGTGCCAGCAGGGAAAGCGGGCGGAACTCCTACGAGCAGTACTTC.